This entry is about one T cell receptor (beta chain). Antigen unknown. The sample comes from a study of molecular identifiers for immune sequencing clone quantification. Study in general: Replicates involved a five-way split of RNA from around 20,000 or 100,000 naive CD8 cells, with sequencing of four.

Whole-study results and caveats: Clones that exceeded 20 RNA copies held over 98% of effector molecules, yet under 1% in naive cells. Clone sizes could be underestimated for highly expanded clones when identical TCR molecules share a barcode.

TCRdb re-derived calls from the PCR reads in MiXCR, one entry per CDR3 protein. The sample includes some 580,000 distinct CDR3 sequences, 25% of them seen just once. Sorted naive CD8 T cells were those defined as CD8+CD4-CCR7+CD45RA+. Trimming pared 4 bases from V and 13 bases from J, leaving 14 bases between. CDR1 and CDR2 from the germline V gene are SGHDT and YYEEEE. CDR3 length: 12 amino acids. Sequencing was performed on naive CD8+ T cells from blood, with Jurkat cell RNA spiked in. Stated subset: FACS-sorted CD8+CD4-CCR7+CD45RA+ naive T cells. This clonotype was sampled from a human donor in good health. Some libraries in this study had Jurkat cell RNA spiked in. The V and J genes are TRBV5-6 and TRBJ1-4; D not certain. CDR3 sequence reads: CASSLTDELLFF. CDR3 nucleotides: TGTGCCAGCAGCCTGACTGATGAATTACTGTTTTTT.